Detailed here is one T cell receptor beta chain. What it recognizes is unknown. This specimen belongs to a study of STAT3 mutations in large granular lymphocyte leukemia. Study summary: Roughly half the longitudinally sequenced T-LGLL patients had canonical STAT3 mutations. Under 50% of treated T-LGLL patients showed hematologic response to immunosuppression.

Between the trimmed V and J ends, which lost 2 bases and 3 bases, there was a span of 5 bases. CDR1 KGHSH and CDR2 LQKENI come from the germline V gene. This CDR3 contains 12 residues. Notes on the study in general: Sampling intervals varied between patients and samples. In T-cell large granular lymphocyte leukemia, about half of patients showed multiple immunodominant subclonotypes. Samples missed the first appearance of the clone.

Some clones are missing from TCRdb's copy, which holds only in-frame ones; the method was immunoSEQ multiplex PCR. The data hold over 30,000 clones, with more than 75% observed a single time. The rearrangement uses TRBV18 and TRBJ2-7; D unresolved. The source of this sequence is a man in his 60s with T-cell large granular lymphocyte leukemia. Some clones in this sample may be carry-over from other donors' samples. Sample: peripheral blood mononuclear cells. The DNA of the CDR3 is TGTGCCAGCTCACCAAACAGCTACGAGCAGTACTTC. Translation gives CASSPNSYEQYF.